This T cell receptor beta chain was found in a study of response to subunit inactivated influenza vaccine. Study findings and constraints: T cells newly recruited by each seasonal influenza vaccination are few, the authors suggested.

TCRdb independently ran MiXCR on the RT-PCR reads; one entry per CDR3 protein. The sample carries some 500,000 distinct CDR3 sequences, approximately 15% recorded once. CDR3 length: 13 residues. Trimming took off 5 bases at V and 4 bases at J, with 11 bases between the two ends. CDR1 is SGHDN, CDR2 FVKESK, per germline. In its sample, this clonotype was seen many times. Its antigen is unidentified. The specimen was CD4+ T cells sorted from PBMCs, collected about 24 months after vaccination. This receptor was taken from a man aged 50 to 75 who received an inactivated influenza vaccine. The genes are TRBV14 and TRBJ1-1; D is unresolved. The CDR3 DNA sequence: TGTGCCAGCAGCAGCCTATCGTCCACTGAAGCTTTCTTT. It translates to CASSSLSSTEAFF. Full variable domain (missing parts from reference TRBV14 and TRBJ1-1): EAGVTQFPSHSVIEKGQTVTLRCDPISGHDNLYWYRRVMGKEIKFLLHFVKESKQDESGMPNNRFLAERTGGTYSTLKVQPAELEDSGVYFCASSSLSSTEAFFGQGTRLTVV.